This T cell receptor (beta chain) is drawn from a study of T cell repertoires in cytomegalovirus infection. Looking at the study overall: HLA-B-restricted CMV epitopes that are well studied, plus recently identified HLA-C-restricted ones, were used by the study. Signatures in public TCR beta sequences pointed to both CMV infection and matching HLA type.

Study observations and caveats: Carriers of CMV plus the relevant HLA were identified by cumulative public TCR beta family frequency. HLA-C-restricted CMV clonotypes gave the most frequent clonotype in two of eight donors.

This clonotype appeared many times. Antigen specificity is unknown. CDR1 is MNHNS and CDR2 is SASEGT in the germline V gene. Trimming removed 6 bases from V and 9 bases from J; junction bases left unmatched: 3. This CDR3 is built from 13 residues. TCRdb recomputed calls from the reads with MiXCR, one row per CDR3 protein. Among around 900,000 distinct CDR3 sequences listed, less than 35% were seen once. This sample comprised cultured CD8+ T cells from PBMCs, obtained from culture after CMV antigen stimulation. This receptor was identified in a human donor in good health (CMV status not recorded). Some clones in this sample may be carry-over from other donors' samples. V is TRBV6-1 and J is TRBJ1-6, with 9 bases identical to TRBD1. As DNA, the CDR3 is TGTGCCAGCAGAAGACAGGGGGGTTCACCCCTCCACTTT. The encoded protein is CASRRQGGSPLHF.